These 17 T cell receptor beta chains were all obtained from the same sample, sequenced in a study of cytomegalovirus exposure and HLA in healthy donors. A multiplex PCR was run with 60 Vbeta primers and 13 Jbeta primers. Sequenced by immunoSEQ multiplex PCR; TCRdb stores in-frame clones only, minus some. The sample contains about 180,000 clones, 70% to 85% of which appear only once. Source material: PBMCs. The receptors derive from a man between 18 and 29 years old in good health and CMV-seronegative.

This chain connects TRBV4-1 to TRBJ2-7, with TRBD2 as a possible D gene (5 bases). CDR3 length equals 13 residues. Germline CDR1 reads MGHRA; CDR2 reads YSYEKL. Between the trimmed V and J ends, which lost 5 bases and 4 bases, there was a span of 12 bases. CDR3 nucleotide sequence: TGCGCCAGCAGCTTCGGACTGTTATACGAGCAGTACTTC. Its protein is CASSFGLLYEQYF.

In nucleotides, the CDR3 is TGTGCCGGAGGACGGGAGGGTAATTCACCCCTCCACTTT. It is translated as CAGGREGNSPLHF. The genes are TRBV7-9 and TRBJ1-6; D unclear. The germline V gene has CDR1 SEHNR and CDR2 FQNEAQ (reference sequence). V was cut by 11 bases and J by 6 bases, with 14 bases left in between. This CDR3 has 13 amino acids. The variable domain in full, with the rest retrieved from reference TRBV7-9 and TRBJ1-6, is DTGVSQNPRHKITKRGQNVTFRCDPISEHNRLYWYRQTLGQGPEFLTYFQNEAQLEKSRLLSDRFSAERPKGSFSTLEIQRTEQGDSAMYLCAGGREGNSPLHFGNGTRLTVT.

This chain uses TRBV19 with TRBJ2-1; a weak D match, TRBD2 (5 bases). In germline, CDR1 is LNHDA, CDR2 SQIVND (reference sequence). CDR3 length: 16 residues. V dropped 3 bases and J dropped 3 bases, with 15 bases sitting between them. CDR3 in amino acids: CASSISVGELYNEQFF. For the CDR3, the DNA is TGTGCCAGTAGTATTAGCGTTGGGGAGCTCTACAATGAGCAGTTCTTC.

The chain combines TRBV6-4 with TRBJ2-1, with D uncertain. The CDR3 runs 13 residues. Germline CDR1 and CDR2: MRHNA and SNTAGT. V was trimmed by 6 bases and J by 4 bases, leaving 10 bases between them. The CDR3 is CASSSETYNEQFF. CDR3 nucleotides: TGTGCCAGCAGCTCAGAAACATACAATGAGCAGTTCTTC.

This clone appeared once. The CDR3: CASTSGLAGNNEQFF. DNA for the CDR3: TGTGCCAGCACGTCGGGACTAGCGGGAAACAATGAGCAGTTCTTC. The chain combines TRBV4-2 with TRBJ2-1; 13 bases line up with TRBD2. Germline V gives CDR1 LGHNA, CDR2 YNFKEQ. Trimming at V came to 7 bases and at J to 5 bases, leaving 5 bases not matched to a gene. The CDR3 has 15 residues.

The V gene is TRBV5-4, the J gene TRBJ2-1, with D possibly being TRBD2 (6 bases). Germline-derived CDR1 and CDR2 are SGHNT and YYREEE (reference sequence). The CDR3 contains 15 residues. With 0 bases removed from V and 8 bases from J, the gap between germline ends came to 15 bases. The CDR3, as DNA: TGTGCCAGCAGCTTGGGAACTAGCACCATGGATGAGCAGTTCTTC. Encoded protein: CASSLGTSTMDEQFF.

V and J are TRBV2 and TRBJ2-5; maybe TRBD2 (8 bases). This CDR3 region has 20 residues. Germline V gene lookup returns CDR1 SNHLY and CDR2 FYNNEI. V was pared by 4 bases and J by 5 bases, with 32 bases between. The CDR3 nucleotides read TGTGCCAGCAGTGGGGGTCTGGGCAGGGGGGCGACTAGCGCCGGGGAGACCCAGTACTTC. It specifies CASSGGLGRGATSAGETQYF.

The J gene is TRBJ1-1, the V gene TRBV30; D may be TRBD1 (6 bases). The CDR3 spans 14 residues. Germline V gene lookup returns CDR1 GTSNPN and CDR2 SVGIG (reference sequence). V was trimmed by 0 bases and J by 1 base, leaving 9 bases between them. The CDR3 coding sequence is TGTGCCTGGAGTGTTGGACAGCGGAACACTGAAGCTTTCTTT. Translating it yields CAWSVGQRNTEAFF.

The chain couples TRBV7-2 to TRBJ1-5; D remains ambiguous. Per germline, CDR1 SGHTA and CDR2 FQGNSA. The CDR3 loop spans 15 amino acids. V dropped 0 bases and J dropped 4 bases, with 10 bases sitting between them. CDR3 amino acids: CASSLAYGGNQPQHF. The CDR3 DNA sequence: TGTGCCAGCAGCTTAGCGTATGGAGGTAATCAGCCCCAGCATTTT.

This clone showed up just a few times. The J gene is TRBJ2-7, the V gene TRBV6-5, with TRBD2 matching 7 bases. Germline CDR1 is MNHEY and CDR2 is SVGAGI. V dropped 2 bases and J dropped 3; count of bases not matched to a gene: 4. This CDR3 region has 14 residues. CDR3 sequence: CASSYERGVYEQYF. The CDR3 DNA reads TGTGCCAGCAGTTACGAACGGGGGGTCTACGAGCAGTACTTC.

In DNA, the CDR3 is TGCGCCAGCAGCCAAGATTGGGGCGGGACAGGATGGGAAAAACTGTTTTTT. Amino acid sequence: CASSQDWGGTGWEKLFF. This sequence joins TRBV4-3 and TRBJ1-4; 8 bases line up with TRBD1. V gave up 0 bases and J gave up 8 bases; unmatched junction bases: 11. This CDR3 has 17 amino acids. Germline V gives CDR1 LGHNA, CDR2 YSLEER.

The rearrangement links TRBV7-9 to TRBJ2-7; no clear D. The V gene lost 2 bases and the J gene lost 5 bases, with 7 bases spanning the gap. CDR3 length: 12 residues. Germline CDR1 is SEHNR and CDR2 is FQNEAQ (reference sequence). Here the CDR3 reads CASSLSGDEQYF. For the CDR3, the DNA is TGTGCCAGCAGCTTAAGTGGAGACGAGCAGTACTTC.

This chain links TRBV29-1 with TRBJ2-2; a possible D gene is TRBD1 (5 bases). The germline V and J ends were trimmed by 7 bases and 2 bases, with 14 bases remaining between them. This CDR3 comprises 14 residues. Germline V gives CDR1 SQVTM, CDR2 ANQGSEA. The CDR3 nucleotides are TGCAGCGCCCCCCCAGGGCAAAACACCGGGGAGCTGTTTTTT. It encodes CSAPPGQNTGELFF.

This chain links TRBV6-1 with TRBJ2-3; 11 bases fit TRBD2. The germline CDR1 and CDR2 sequences are MNHNS and SASEGT. Trimming cost V 4 bases and J 6 bases; bases outside gene matches: 3. The CDR3 is 14 residues long. As DNA, the CDR3 is TGTGCCAGCAGTGCGACTAGCGGGATCGATACGCAGTATTTT. Protein product: CASSATSGIDTQYF.

This chain uses TRBV7-9 with TRBJ2-5; the match to TRBD2 covers 10 bases. The junction had 4 bases not matched to a gene; V was cut back by 4 bases and J by 5 bases. Germline V gene sequence: CDR1 SEHNR, CDR2 FQNEAQ (reference sequence). The CDR3 runs 14 residues. CDR3 sequence: CASSSPAGGETQYF. The CDR3 region has the DNA TGTGCCAGCAGCTCCCCAGCGGGAGGGGAGACCCAGTACTTC.

The chain combines TRBV2 with TRBJ2-7; TRBD1 matches at 7 bases. CDR3 length equals 14 residues. Germline lookup yields CDR1 SNHLY and CDR2 FYNNEI. V gave up 4 bases and J gave up 0 bases; unmatched junction bases: 3. CDR3 in DNA: TGTGCCAGCAGTGGACAGGGTACCTCCTACGAGCAGTACTTC. This translates into CASSGQGTSYEQYF.

The chain recombines TRBV7-9 with TRBJ2-7; 9 bases match TRBD1. V gave up 4 bases and J gave up 5 bases; unmatched junction bases: 6. Germline values: CDR1 SEHNR, CDR2 FQNEAQ (reference sequence). The CDR3 contains 14 residues. CDR3 DNA sequence: TGTGCCAGCAGCTCTTGGGACAGGGTCCACGAGCAGTACTTC. Protein product: CASSSWDRVHEQYF.